A selection of T cell receptor beta chains follows, all from one sample in a study of blood T cell repertoires in COVID-19. The assay was immunoSEQ multiplex PCR, and TCRdb's table has in-frame clones only and misses some. The data show 200,000 to 250,000 clones, roughly 90% seen once. What was sequenced was PBMCs or T cells enriched from blood (not recorded which). These receptors were collected from a woman in her twenties or thirties who had recovered from COVID-19. The conserved cysteine and the conserved F or W are not part of the CDR3 here. The order of the fields is J gene, V gene, D gene, CDR3 protein. A D gene is named only where the DNA matches it firmly.

j_gene: TRBJ1-2
v_gene: TRBV28
d_gene: .
CDR3aa: ASSPPLYGYT

j_gene: TRBJ1-1
v_gene: TRBV2
d_gene: .
CDR3aa: ASSAELPGYTEAF

j_gene: TRBJ1-1
v_gene: TRBV27
d_gene: .
CDR3aa: ASSLSGITEAF

j_gene: TRBJ1-3
v_gene: TRBV4-3
d_gene: .
CDR3aa: ASSQSGTKNSGNTIY

j_gene: TRBJ1-2
v_gene: TRBV18
d_gene: .
CDR3aa: ASSPGVQGGNGYT

j_gene: TRBJ2-1
v_gene: TRBV4-3
d_gene: TRBD2
CDR3aa: ASSQGTGLVNNEQF

j_gene: TRBJ2-5
v_gene: TRBV11-2
d_gene: .
CDR3aa: ASSLNRVSETQY

j_gene: TRBJ1-2
v_gene: TRBV24-1
d_gene: TRBD1
CDR3aa: ATGTGEWDGYT

j_gene: TRBJ2-6
v_gene: TRBV4-1
d_gene: TRBD1
CDR3aa: ASSSGQAFSGANVLT

j_gene: TRBJ1-2
v_gene: TRBV29-1
d_gene: .
CDR3aa: SVEGAESGYT

j_gene: TRBJ2-5
v_gene: TRBV30
d_gene: TRBD2
CDR3aa: AWSPLAGGPGETQY

j_gene: TRBJ2-5
v_gene: TRBV7-3
d_gene: .
CDR3aa: ASSLTGFGVETQY

j_gene: TRBJ1-3
v_gene: TRBV18
d_gene: .
CDR3aa: ASSNRDFGNTIY

j_gene: TRBJ1-2
v_gene: TRBV6-5
d_gene: TRBD1
CDR3aa: ASSPRTGDYGYT

j_gene: TRBJ2-3
v_gene: TRBV6-2/TRBV6-3
d_gene: TRBD2
CDR3aa: ASRPSGQDTQY

j_gene: TRBJ1-1
v_gene: TRBV10-3
d_gene: TRBD1
CDR3aa: AISEYQGENTEAF

j_gene: TRBJ1-2
v_gene: TRBV14
d_gene: .
CDR3aa: ASSQDRQGFNYGYT

j_gene: TRBJ2-1
v_gene: TRBV7-2
d_gene: TRBD1
CDR3aa: ASMTGTGEGEQF

j_gene: TRBJ2-7
v_gene: TRBV2
d_gene: .
CDR3aa: ASMEGPHEQY

j_gene: TRBJ1-4
v_gene: TRBV5-1
d_gene: .
CDR3aa: ASSPGGATNEKLF

j_gene: TRBJ2-1
v_gene: TRBV30
d_gene: TRBD2
CDR3aa: AFKPGLVLYNEQF

j_gene: TRBJ2-4
v_gene: TRBV6-2/TRBV6-3
d_gene: TRBD2
CDR3aa: ASSKVAGGGNIQY

j_gene: TRBJ2-7
v_gene: TRBV10-3
d_gene: .
CDR3aa: AISTHYVAEQY

j_gene: TRBJ1-5
v_gene: TRBV19
d_gene: TRBD1
CDR3aa: ASSNDRVGNQPQH

j_gene: TRBJ2-7
v_gene: TRBV20-1
d_gene: .
CDR3aa: SASYRLSYEQY

j_gene: TRBJ1-1
v_gene: TRBV7-2
d_gene: .
CDR3aa: ASSLSGGGTEAF

j_gene: TRBJ2-3
v_gene: TRBV27
d_gene: TRBD1
CDR3aa: ASSLEGGTGGTQY

j_gene: TRBJ2-7
v_gene: TRBV5-5
d_gene: TRBD1
CDR3aa: ASSLVAGGSYEQY